This entry describes one T cell receptor beta chain. The record originates from a study of monozygotic twins with inflammatory bowel disease. Germline assignment: CDR1 SGHTA and CDR2 FQGNSA. The CDR3 is 14 amino acids. TCRdb re-called the 5' RACE reads, yielding one record per CDR3 amino acid sequence without DNA. The sample has 90,000 to 110,000 distinct CDR3 sequences; the top ten hold about an eighth. This chain links TRBV7-2 with TRBJ2-7; TCRdb's D call, TRBD1, is unchecked because there is no DNA. The TCR sequence derives from a human donor with ulcerative colitis or Crohn's disease, or a healthy co-twin of an affected twin (not recorded which). Sequenced: blood. This chain's CDR3 is CASSRPGSTYEQYF. The full variable domain, with the rest looked up from reference TRBV7-2 and TRBJ2-7, is GAGVSQSPSNKVTEKGKDVELRCDPISGHTALYWYRQSLGQGLEFLIYFQGNSAPDKSGLPSDRFSAERTGGSVSTLTIQRTQQEDSAVYLCASSRPGSTYEQYFGPGTRLTVT.